This TCR beta chain was identified in a study of blood T cell repertoires in COVID-19. Clones were read by immunoSEQ multiplex PCR, and TCRdb kept only the in-frame ones, dropping some. The top ten hold over 25% of the sample, which has under 85,000 clones, under 80% seen once. The material sequenced was peripheral blood. The sequence came from an elderly woman with active or convalescent COVID-19.

CDR3 region: CSLETGGGQFF. CDR3 nucleotides: TGCAGTTTAGAGACGGGGGGAGGGCAGTTCTTC. The chain couples TRBV20-1 to TRBJ2-1; 7 nucleotides line up with TRBD2. CDR3 length: 11 residues. Germline-derived CDR1 and CDR2 are DFQATT and SNEGSKA (reference sequence). The V gene end was trimmed by 8 bases and the J gene end by 12 bases; junction bases not matched to a gene: 10.